This T cell receptor (delta chain) appears in the sequencing data of a study of γδ T cells in repeated Plasmodium falciparum infection. Study-level background: Malian children with intense seasonal malaria exposure were compared with matched Australian children. Timepoints: baseline, immediately before selected infections, and 21 days after every infection.

Sequencing covered both gamma and delta TCR chains per sample. TCRdb re-called the multiplex PCR reads using CATT. The sample consists of tens of thousands of delta-chain clones, more than 0.85% of them appearing once. V dropped 2 bases and J dropped 2; count of bases not matched to a gene: 34. The CDR3 is 29 amino acids. In germline, CDR1 is TSWWSYY, CDR2 QGS. A remark on this clone: It differs at one base from a far larger clone, so likely a read error.

Gammadelta T cells were flow-sorted from PBMC into Vgamma9/Vdelta2+ and Vdelta2-negative populations for bulk analysis. The chain is built from TRDV1 and TRDJ3; 12 bases are shared with TRDD3. The sample was gamma-delta T cells from blood. This clonotype was sampled from a pool of human donors (malaria-infected and uninfected, not separated). This CDR3 is CALGEDPTLPWVRLTGGYPPTWDTRQMFF. Here the CDR3 DNA reads TGTGCTCTTGGGGAAGATCCTACCCTCCCTTGGGTGCGTCTTACTGGGGGATACCCACCGACCTGGGACACCCGACAGATGTTTTTC.